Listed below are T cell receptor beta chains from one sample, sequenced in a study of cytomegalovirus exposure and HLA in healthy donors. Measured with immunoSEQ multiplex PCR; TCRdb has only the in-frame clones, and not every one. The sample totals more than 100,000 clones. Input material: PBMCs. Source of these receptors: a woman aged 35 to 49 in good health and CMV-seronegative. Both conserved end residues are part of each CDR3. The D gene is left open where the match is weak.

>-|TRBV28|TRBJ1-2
CASSIGGLLYGYTF
TGTGCCAGTTCCATCGGCGGGCTTCTATATGGCTACACCTTC
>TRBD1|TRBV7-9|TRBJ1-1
CASSAGQAGFGTEAFF
TGTGCCAGCAGCGCGGGACAGGCCGGATTCGGCACTGAAGCTTTCTTT
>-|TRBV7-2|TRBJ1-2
CASSLGTARVSYTF
TGTGCCAGCAGCTTAGGGACAGCCCGCGTAAGCTACACCTTC
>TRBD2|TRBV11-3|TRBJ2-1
CASSFGGGADRNEQFF
TGTGCCAGCAGCTTTGGCGGGGGGGCGGATCGGAATGAGCAGTTCTTC
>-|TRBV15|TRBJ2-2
CATSRDPRGSGELFF
TGTGCCACCAGCAGAGATCCCAGGGGATCCGGGGAGCTGTTTTTT
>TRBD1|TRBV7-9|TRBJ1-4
CASSRGQGEKLFF
TGTGCCAGCAGCAGAGGACAGGGAGAAAAACTGTTTTTT
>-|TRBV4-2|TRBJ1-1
CASSRGGLNTEAFF
TGTGCCAGCAGCCGAGGAGGGTTGAACACTGAAGCTTTCTTT
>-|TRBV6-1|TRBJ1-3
CASSDRAILSGNTIYF
TGTGCCAGCAGTGACAGGGCAATACTCTCTGGAAACACCATATATTTT
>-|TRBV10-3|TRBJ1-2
CAISGLAVNYGYTF
TGTGCCATCAGTGGCCTGGCGGTTAACTATGGCTACACCTTC
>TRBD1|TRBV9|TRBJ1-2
CASTGGVRGYTF
TGTGCCAGCACAGGGGGCGTCCGTGGCTACACCTTC
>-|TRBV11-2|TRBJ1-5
CASSNTGEAPQHF
TGTGCCAGCAGTAATACGGGGGAGGCGCCCCAGCATTTT
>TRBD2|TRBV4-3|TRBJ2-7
CASSLSGRTYEQYF
TGCGCCAGCAGCCTTAGCGGGAGAACCTACGAGCAGTACTTC
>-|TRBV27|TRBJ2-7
CASSLYGAEAYEQYF
TGTGCCAGCAGTTTATATGGAGCGGAGGCCTACGAGCAGTACTTC